This T cell receptor (beta chain) was retrieved from a study of PD-L1 blockade in urothelial cancer. Overall study: Blood was subjected to analysis at 3 weeks (second dose) and 6 weeks following treatment start. Whole-study findings and limits: Durable-benefit patients had greater expansion of tumor-associated blood clones at 3 weeks.

The repertoire was sequenced with immunoSEQ multiplex PCR; TCRdb's copy has only in-frame clones and lacks some. The repertoire includes 75,000 to 95,000 clones, around four fifths of them detected once, and approximately 7.1% sits in the top ten. Time point of the sample: pretreatment peripheral blood. Germline CDR1 MRHNA, CDR2 SNTAGT. The CDR3 has 15 amino acids. V dropped 6 bases and J dropped 4; count of bases not matched to a gene: 4. About this clone itself: Its antigen is undetermined.

Sequencing was performed on PBMCs, taken around atezolizumab (anti-PD-L1) treatment. The rearrangement uses TRBV6-4 and TRBJ2-2; TRBD1 agrees at 11 bases. This TCR was recovered from a man between 40 and 49 years old with urothelial cancer. The CDR3 reads CASRPGQGVTGELFF. The CDR3 nucleotides are TGTGCCAGCAGACCGGGACAGGGGGTCACCGGGGAGCTGTTTTTT.